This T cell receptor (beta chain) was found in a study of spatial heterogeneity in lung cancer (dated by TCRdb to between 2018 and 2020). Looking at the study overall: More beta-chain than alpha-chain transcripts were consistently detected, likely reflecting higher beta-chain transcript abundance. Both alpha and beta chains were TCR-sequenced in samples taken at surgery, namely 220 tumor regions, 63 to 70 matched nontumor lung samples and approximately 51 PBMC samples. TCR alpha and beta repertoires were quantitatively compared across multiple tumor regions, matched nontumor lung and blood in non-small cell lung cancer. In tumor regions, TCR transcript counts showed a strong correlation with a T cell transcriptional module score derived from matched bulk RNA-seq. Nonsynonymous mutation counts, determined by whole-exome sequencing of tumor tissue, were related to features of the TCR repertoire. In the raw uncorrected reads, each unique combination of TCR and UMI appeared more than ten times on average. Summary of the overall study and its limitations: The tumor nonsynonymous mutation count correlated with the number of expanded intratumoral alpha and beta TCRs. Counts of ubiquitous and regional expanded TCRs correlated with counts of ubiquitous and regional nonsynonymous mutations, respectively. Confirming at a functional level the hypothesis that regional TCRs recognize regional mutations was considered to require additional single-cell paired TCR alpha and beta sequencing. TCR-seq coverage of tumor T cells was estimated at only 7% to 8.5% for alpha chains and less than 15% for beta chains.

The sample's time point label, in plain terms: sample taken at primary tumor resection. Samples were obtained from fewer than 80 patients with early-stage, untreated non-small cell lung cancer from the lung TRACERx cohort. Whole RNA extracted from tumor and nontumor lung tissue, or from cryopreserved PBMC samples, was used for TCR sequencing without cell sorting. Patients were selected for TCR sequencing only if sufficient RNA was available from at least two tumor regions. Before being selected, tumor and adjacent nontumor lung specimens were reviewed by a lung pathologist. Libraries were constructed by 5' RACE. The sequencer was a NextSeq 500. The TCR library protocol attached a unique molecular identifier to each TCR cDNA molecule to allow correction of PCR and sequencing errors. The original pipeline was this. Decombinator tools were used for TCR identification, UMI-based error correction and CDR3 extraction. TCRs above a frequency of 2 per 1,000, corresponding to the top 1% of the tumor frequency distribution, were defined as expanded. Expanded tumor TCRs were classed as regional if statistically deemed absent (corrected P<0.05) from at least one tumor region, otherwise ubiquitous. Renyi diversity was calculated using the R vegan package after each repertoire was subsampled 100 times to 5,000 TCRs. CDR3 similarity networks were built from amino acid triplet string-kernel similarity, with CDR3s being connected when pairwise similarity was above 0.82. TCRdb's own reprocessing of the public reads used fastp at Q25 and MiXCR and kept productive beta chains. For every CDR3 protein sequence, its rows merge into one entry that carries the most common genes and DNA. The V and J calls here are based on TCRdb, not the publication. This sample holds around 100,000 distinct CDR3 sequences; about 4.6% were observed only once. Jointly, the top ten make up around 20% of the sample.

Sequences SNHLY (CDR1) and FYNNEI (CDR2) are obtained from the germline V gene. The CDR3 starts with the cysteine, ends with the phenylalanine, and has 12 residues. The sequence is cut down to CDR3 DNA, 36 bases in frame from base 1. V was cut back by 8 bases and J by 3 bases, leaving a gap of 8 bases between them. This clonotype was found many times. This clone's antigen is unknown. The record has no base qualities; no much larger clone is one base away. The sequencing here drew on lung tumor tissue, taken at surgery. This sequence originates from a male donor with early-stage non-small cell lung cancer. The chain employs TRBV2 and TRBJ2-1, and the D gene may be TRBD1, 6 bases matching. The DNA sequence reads TGTGCCAGCGGACAGAACTACAATGAGCAGTTCTTC. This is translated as CASGQNYNEQFF.